This is a list of T cell receptor beta chains from one sample in a study of blood T cell repertoires in COVID-19. TCRdb's copy holds only in-frame clones and misses some; the assay was immunoSEQ multiplex PCR. This sample yields under 350,000 clones, of which 70% to 90% are seen a single time; approximately 7.9% belongs to the top ten. The specimen was peripheral blood. The receptors were gathered from a human donor in a cohort sampled during active COVID-19. Each CDR3 is given with its conserved first and last residue. D genes are given only for firm matches. The size field is filled for only some rows; it gives once, few, many or a size class.

clone size	V gene	CDR3 length	J gene	D gene	CDR3 protein	CDR3 DNA
.	TRBV7-2	14	TRBJ1-1	TRBD1	CASSGQGENTEAFF	TGTGCCAGCAGCGGACAGGGGGAAAACACTGAAGCTTTCTTT
.	TRBV13	15	TRBJ2-6	.	CASSEQMSGANVLTF	TGTGCCAGCAGCGAACAGATGTCTGGGGCCAACGTCCTGACTTTC
few	TRBV11-1	12	TRBJ1-2	TRBD1	CASSGQGAGYTF	TGTGCCAGCAGCGGACAGGGGGCTGGCTACACCTTC
.	TRBV6-4	14	TRBJ1-5	.	CASVGLVTGQPQHF	TGTGCCAGCGTAGGCCTAGTGACGGGTCAGCCCCAGCATTTT
.	TRBV24-1	15	TRBJ2-7	TRBD1	CATSDSNRGADEQYF	TGTGCCACCAGTGATTCTAACAGGGGAGCAGACGAGCAGTACTTC
.	TRBV12-3/TRBV12-4	12	TRBJ1-3	TRBD1	CASSQGDTTIYF	TGTGCCAGCAGTCAGGGGGATACCACCATATATTTT
.	TRBV30	12	TRBJ1-1	.	CAWSFKNTEAFF	TGTGCCTGGAGCTTTAAAAACACTGAAGCTTTCTTT
.	TRBV24-1	13	TRBJ1-5	.	CATSGSFNQPQHF	TGTGCCACCAGTGGCAGTTTCAATCAGCCCCAGCATTTT
.	TRBV12-3/TRBV12-4	11	TRBJ2-1	.	CASSQGVEQFF	TGTGCCAGCAGCCAGGGTGTTGAGCAGTTCTTC
.	TRBV7-9	14	TRBJ1-3	.	CASSQTGSGNTIYF	TGTGCCAGCAGCCAGACAGGCTCTGGAAACACCATATATTTT
.	TRBV5-1	14	TRBJ1-2	TRBD1	CASSDGQGAYGYTF	TGCGCCAGCAGCGATGGACAGGGGGCGTATGGCTACACCTTC
.	TRBV11-2	14	TRBJ2-7	TRBD2	CASSWMPGGYEQYF	TGTGCCAGCAGCTGGATGCCGGGGGGTTACGAGCAGTACTTC
.	TRBV11-2	15	TRBJ1-4	.	CASSLGLGGHEKLFF	TGTGCCAGCAGCTTAGGGTTGGGAGGGCATGAAAAACTGTTTTTT
.	TRBV5-1	15	TRBJ2-3	TRBD2	CASSLEAGGPDTQYF	TGCGCCAGCAGCTTGGAGGCGGGGGGGCCAGATACGCAGTATTTT
.	TRBV6-5	13	TRBJ1-1	.	CASSYQGLPEAFF	TGTGCCAGCAGTTATCAGGGGCTCCCTGAAGCTTTCTTT
many	TRBV2	14	TRBJ2-7	TRBD1	CACLRDRGGYEQYF	TGTGCCTGCCTCCGGGACAGGGGGGGGTACGAGCAGTACTTC
.	TRBV11-3	15	TRBJ2-1	.	CASSLDGGSYNEQFF	TGTGCCAGCAGCTTAGATGGGGGGTCCTACAATGAGCAGTTCTTC
.	TRBV27	13	TRBJ2-7	.	CASREDNSYEQYF	TGTGCCAGCAGGGAGGATAATTCCTACGAGCAGTACTTC
once	TRBV7-9	13	TRBJ1-4	TRBD1	CASSRQGGEKLFF	TGTGCCAGCAGCCGACAGGGCGGAGAAAAACTGTTTTTT
.	TRBV28	15	TRBJ2-5	.	CASAGADRTLETQYF	TGTGCCAGCGCGGGGGCGGACAGAACATTAGAGACCCAGTACTTC
.	TRBV7-9	18	TRBJ2-7	TRBD2	CASSPFLAGGYLSYEQYF	TGTGCCAGCAGCCCGTTTCTAGCGGGGGGCTACCTCTCCTACGAGCAGTACTTC
.	TRBV5-1	15	TRBJ2-5	.	CASRLGGATQETQYF	TGCGCCAGCAGACTGGGGGGGGCAACGCAAGAGACCCAGTACTTC
.	TRBV27	14	TRBJ2-7	TRBD1	CASSLSTGGYEQYF	TGTGCCAGCAGTTTATCAACAGGGGGCTACGAGCAGTACTTC
.	TRBV9	15	TRBJ1-2	TRBD1	CASSPQGQGLYGYTF	TGTGCCAGCAGCCCCCAGGGACAGGGGCTGTATGGCTACACCTTC
.	TRBV10-3	14	TRBJ2-3	.	CAISERGGGDTQYF	TGTGCCATCAGTGAGAGGGGGGGCGGAGATACGCAGTATTTT
.	TRBV5-6	15	TRBJ2-7	TRBD2	CASSLSSGVGRVQYF	TGTGCCAGCAGCCTGTCTAGCGGGGTCGGGCGGGTGCAGTACTTC
.	TRBV2	14	TRBJ1-1	.	CASSEDRREAEAFF	TGTGCCAGCAGTGAAGATCGACGAGAGGCTGAAGCTTTCTTT
few	TRBV28	14	TRBJ1-1	.	CASSSPTVNTEAFF	TGTGCCAGCAGTTCCCCGACAGTGAACACTGAAGCTTTCTTT